The 14 T cell receptor beta chains below all came from one sample that was sequenced in a study of cytomegalovirus exposure and HLA in healthy donors. PCR was performed using 60 Vbeta and 13 Jbeta primers. Profiled with immunoSEQ multiplex PCR; TCRdb holds only in-frame clones, not every one. The table has 100,000 or so clones, 85% seen once; the top ten hold under 5%. Sample: PBMCs. Source of these receptors: a man under 40 in good health and CMV-seronegative.

The gene calls are TRBV6-1 and TRBJ2-5, with TRBD2 identical over 7 bases. The V gene's germline CDR1 is MNHNS and CDR2 SASEGT. CDR3 length: 13 amino acids. The V and J ends lost 6 bases and 5 bases, in that order; junction bases with no gene match: 6. CDR3 sequence reads: CASSDGGVETQYF. The CDR3 DNA reads as TGTGCCAGCAGCGATGGGGGGGTTGAGACCCAGTACTTC.

The CDR3 sequence: CASSQKSSGTGVVGNYGYTF. CDR3 bases: TGTGCCAGCAGCCAAAAAAGTTCCGGGACAGGGGTTGTAGGTAACTATGGCTACACCTTC. The V gene is TRBV4-2, the J gene TRBJ1-2, with 10 bases aligning to TRBD1. Losses at the gene ends were 2 bases for V and 1 base for J; bases not matched to a gene: 16. The germline CDR1 and CDR2 sequences are LGHNA and YNFKEQ. This CDR3 has 20 residues.

This chain links TRBV7-9 with TRBJ1-3; TRBD1 aligns across 9 bases. J gave up 5 bases and V 7 bases, and 18 bases lay outside the gene matches. The CDR3 sequence is 18 residues long. The germline CDR1 and CDR2 sequences are SEHNR and FQNEAQ (reference sequence). CDR3 coding DNA: TGTGCCAGCACCTTTAACACAGGGGGCCCCGACGGCCGAAACACCATATATTTT. This gives the protein CASTFNTGGPDGRNTIYF.

This chain joins TRBV7-9 and TRBJ2-3; TRBD2 aligns across 12 bases. The V segment lost 6 bases and the J segment 2 bases; nucleotides outside the gene matches: 3. Germline CDR1 SEHNR, CDR2 FQNEAQ (reference sequence). The CDR3 has 15 residues. The CDR3 nucleotides are TGTGCCAGCAGACGACTAGCGGGAGTCACAGATACGCAGTATTTT. It specifies CASRRLAGVTDTQYF.

The rearrangement links TRBV7-2 to TRBJ2-1, with D uncertain. The germline CDR1 and CDR2 sequences are SGHTA and FQGNSA. V lost 2 bases, J lost 8 bases, and 10 bases lay in between. The CDR3 is made up of 13 amino acids. DNA of the CDR3: TGTGCCAGCAGCTTAACGCTCCGGGATGAGCAGTTCTTC. This sequence encodes CASSLTLRDEQFF.

The V gene is TRBV6-5, the J gene TRBJ2-7; D is possibly TRBD1 (5 bases). Germline CDR1 reads MNHEY; CDR2 reads SVGAGI. Deletions cut 6 bases from V and 5 bases from J, with 14 bases between. The CDR3 loop spans 13 amino acids. CDR3 DNA: TGTGCCAGCAGGAAGCCTCAGGGCCACGAGCAGTACTTC. This gives the protein CASRKPQGHEQYF.

The chain carries TRBV7-2 and TRBJ2-7, with D possibly TRBD2 on 6 matching bases. CDR1 SGHTA and CDR2 FQGNSA come from the germline V gene. CDR3 length equals 16 residues. With 5 bases removed from V and 0 bases from J, the gap between germline ends came to 17 bases. For the CDR3, the DNA is TGTGCCAGCAGCCGACCCCCGGGACTTGACTCCTACGAGCAGTACTTC. Its protein is CASSRPPGLDSYEQYF.

A word on this clone: Other DNA sequences of this sample code for an identical CDR3. The V call is TRBV2, the J call TRBJ2-5; 7 bases are a match to TRBD2. CDR1 SNHLY and CDR2 FYNNEI come from the germline V gene. The V and J ends lost 6 bases and 2 bases, in that order; junction bases with no gene match: 3. The CDR3 length is 13 residues. The CDR3 region is CASRASGQETQYF. Here the CDR3 DNA reads TGTGCCAGCAGGGCTAGCGGACAAGAGACCCAGTACTTC.

The chain is built from TRBV28 and TRBJ2-7; TRBD2 matches at 11 bases. With V trimmed by 2 bases and J by 6 bases, 6 bases remained unmatched. Germline V gene sequence: CDR1 MDHEN, CDR2 SYDVKM. The CDR3 is 15 residues long. The CDR3 DNA sequence: TGTGCCAGCAGTTTAACTAGCGGGAGAATTCGCGAGCAGTACTTC. Protein: CASSLTSGRIREQYF. Using reference TRBV28 and TRBJ2-7 for the parts outside the CDR3, the full variable domain is DVKVTQSSRYLVKRTGEKVFLECVQDMDHENMFWYRQDPGLGLRLIYFSYDVKMKEKGDIPEGYSVSREKKERFSLILESASTNQTSMYLCASSLTSGRIREQYFGPGTRLTVT.

The rearrangement joins TRBV5-4 to TRBJ1-6; 7 nucleotides agree with TRBD1. After removal of 0 bases from V and 10 bases from J, the junction contained 4 bases not matched to a gene. The CDR3 is 14 amino acids. Germline CDR1 and CDR2: SGHNT and YYREEE (reference sequence). The CDR3 nucleotides are TGTGCCAGCAGCTTGGGGCAGGGGGGATCACCCCTCCACTTT. Its translation: CASSLGQGGSPLHF. The variable domain in full, completed from reference TRBV5-4 and TRBJ1-6, reads ETGVTQSPTHLIKTRGQQVTLRCSSQSGHNTVSWYQQALGQGPQFIFQYYREEENGRGNFPPRFSGLQFPNYSSELNVNALELDDSALYLCASSLGQGGSPLHFGNGTRLTVT.

The J gene is TRBJ1-6, the V gene TRBV4-2; TRBD1 agrees at 11 bases. Germline V gene data show CDR1 as LGHNA and CDR2 as YNFKEQ. The J segment lost 9 bases and the V segment lost 0 bases, leaving 4 bases of the junction unmatched. The CDR3 covers 16 residues. The CDR3 sequence: CASSQEEGTGGSPLHF. CDR3 bases: TGTGCCAGCAGCCAAGAGGAAGGGACAGGGGGTTCACCCCTCCACTTT.

DNA for the CDR3: TGTGCCATATCAGCGGGCTCTGGAAACACCATATATTTT. Amino acid sequence: CAISAGSGNTIYF. The rearrangement links TRBV28 to TRBJ1-3; D not certain. Germline loops: CDR1 MDHEN, CDR2 SYDVKM. V lost 10 bases, J lost 0 bases, and 10 bases lay in between. CDR3 length: 13 residues.

The chain couples TRBV30 to TRBJ2-1; 7 nucleotides agree with TRBD2. V shed 0 bases, J shed 4 bases, and the junction held 3 bases outside the gene matches. The CDR3 has 14 amino acids. The germline V gene has CDR1 GTSNPN and CDR2 SVGIG (reference sequence). CDR3 coding DNA: TGTGCCTGGAGTGTAGGCGGGGGATACAATGAGCAGTTCTTC. Translated, it gives CAWSVGGGYNEQFF. The full variable domain, rest sourced from reference TRBV30 and TRBJ2-1, is SQTIHQWPATLVQPVGSPLSLECTVEGTSNPNLYWYRQAAGRGLQLLFYSVGIGQISSEVPQNLSASRPQDRQFILSSKKLLLSDSGFYLCAWSVGGGYNEQFFGPGTRLTVL.

The count of this clone is one. The genes are TRBV4-1 and TRBJ2-1, with 9 nucleotides matching TRBD1. CDR1 is MGHRA and CDR2 is YSYEKL in the germline V gene. V was clipped by 4 bases and J by 9 bases; unmatched bases: 10. This CDR3 contains 15 residues. The CDR3 bases are TGCGCCAGCAGCCGCCCCGGACAGGGGAGGATTGAGCAGTTCTTC. Protein: CASSRPGQGRIEQFF.